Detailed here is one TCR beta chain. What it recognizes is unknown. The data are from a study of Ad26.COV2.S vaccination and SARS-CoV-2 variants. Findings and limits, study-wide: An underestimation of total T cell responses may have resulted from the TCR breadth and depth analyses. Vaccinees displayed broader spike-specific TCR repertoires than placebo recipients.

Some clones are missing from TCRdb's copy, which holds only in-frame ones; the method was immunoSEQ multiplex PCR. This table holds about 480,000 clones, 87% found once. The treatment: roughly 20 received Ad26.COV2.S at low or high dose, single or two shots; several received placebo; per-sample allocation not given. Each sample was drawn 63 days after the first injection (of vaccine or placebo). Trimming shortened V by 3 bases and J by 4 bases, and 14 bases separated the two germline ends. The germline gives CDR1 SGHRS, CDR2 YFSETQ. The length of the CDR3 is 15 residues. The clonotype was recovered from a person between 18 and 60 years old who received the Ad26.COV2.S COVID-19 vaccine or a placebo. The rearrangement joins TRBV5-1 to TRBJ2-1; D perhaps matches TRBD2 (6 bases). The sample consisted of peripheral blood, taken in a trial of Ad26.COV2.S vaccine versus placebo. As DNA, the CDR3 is TGCGCCAGCAGCTCAAAGACTAGTGGGTACAATGAGCAGTTCTTC. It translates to CASSSKTSGYNEQFF.